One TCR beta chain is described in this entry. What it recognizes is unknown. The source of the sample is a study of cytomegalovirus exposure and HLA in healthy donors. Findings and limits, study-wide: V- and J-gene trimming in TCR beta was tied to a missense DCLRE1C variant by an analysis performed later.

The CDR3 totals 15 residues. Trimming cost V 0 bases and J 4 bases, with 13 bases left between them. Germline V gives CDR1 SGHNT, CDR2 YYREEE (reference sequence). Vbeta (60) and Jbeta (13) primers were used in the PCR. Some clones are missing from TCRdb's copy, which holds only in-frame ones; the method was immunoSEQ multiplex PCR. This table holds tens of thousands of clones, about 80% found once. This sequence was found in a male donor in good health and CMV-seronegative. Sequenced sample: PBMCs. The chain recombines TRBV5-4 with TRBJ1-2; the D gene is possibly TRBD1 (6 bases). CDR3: CASSLGTEALYGYTF. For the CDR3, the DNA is TGTGCCAGCAGCTTGGGGACAGAGGCCCTCTATGGCTACACCTTC.